The source of this TCR beta chain is a study of OX40 agonist ivuxolimab in advanced cancers. At the level of the study: Patients' therapy was ivuxolimab, an antibody that acts as an agonist of OX40 (CD134).

The repertoire was sequenced with immunoSEQ multiplex PCR; TCRdb's copy has only in-frame clones and lacks some. The table shows around 67,000 clones, with about four fifths occurring only once. The sequencing used CD4+ or CD8+ T cells sorted from blood, collected in a trial of the OX40 agonist ivuxolimab. The origin of this receptor is an adult with an advanced solid tumor such as melanoma, head and neck, liver or kidney cancer.

CDR3 DNA sequence: TGTGCCAGCAGTTCGGCCAGAGGGAATTCACCCCTCCACTTT. Translating it yields CASSSARGNSPLHF. V usage is TRBV6-5 and J usage is TRBJ1-6; D remains ambiguous. The CDR3 is 14 residues long. Trimming took off 4 bases at V and 7 bases at J, with 11 bases between the two ends. Germline CDR1 and CDR2: MNHEY and SVGAGI.